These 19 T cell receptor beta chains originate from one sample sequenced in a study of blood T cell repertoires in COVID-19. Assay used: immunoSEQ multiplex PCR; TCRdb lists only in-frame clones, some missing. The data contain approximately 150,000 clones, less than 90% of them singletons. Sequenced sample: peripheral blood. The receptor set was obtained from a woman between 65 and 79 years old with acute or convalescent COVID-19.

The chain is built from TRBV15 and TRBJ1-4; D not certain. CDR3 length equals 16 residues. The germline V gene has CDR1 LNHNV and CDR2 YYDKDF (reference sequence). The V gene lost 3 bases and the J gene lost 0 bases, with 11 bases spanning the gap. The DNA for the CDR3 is TGTGCCACCAGCAGGTTTACTACACCAACTAATGAAAAACTGTTTTTT. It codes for CATSRFTTPTNEKLFF.

The CDR3 sequence: CATARGGGSNQPQHF. The CDR3 DNA follows: TGTGCCACGGCTCGGGGGGGTGGCAGCAATCAGCCCCAGCATTTT. The chain employs TRBV19 and TRBJ1-5; possible D gene TRBD1, 5 bases. Trimming took 10 bases from V and 1 from J, leaving 17 bases between them. The CDR3 loop spans 15 amino acids. Germline-derived CDR1 and CDR2 are LNHDA and SQIVND (reference sequence).

CDR3 in amino acids: CASSPRTGVSQPQHF. The CDR3 DNA is TGTGCCAGCAGCCCCCGAACAGGGGTGAGTCAGCCCCAGCATTTT. This chain connects TRBV3-1 (or the pseudogene TRBV3-2) to TRBJ1-5; TRBD1 matches at 7 bases. This CDR3 has 15 residues. From germline, CDR1 is LGHDT and CDR2 YNNKEL (reference sequence). Trimming took 4 bases from V and 6 from J; bases not matched to a gene: 9.

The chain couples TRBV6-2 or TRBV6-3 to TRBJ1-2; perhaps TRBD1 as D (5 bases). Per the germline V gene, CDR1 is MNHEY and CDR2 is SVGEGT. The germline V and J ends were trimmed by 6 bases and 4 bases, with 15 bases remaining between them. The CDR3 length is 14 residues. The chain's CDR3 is CASSYFRQTYGYTF. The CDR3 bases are TGTGCCAGCAGCTATTTCCGACAGACCTATGGCTACACCTTC.

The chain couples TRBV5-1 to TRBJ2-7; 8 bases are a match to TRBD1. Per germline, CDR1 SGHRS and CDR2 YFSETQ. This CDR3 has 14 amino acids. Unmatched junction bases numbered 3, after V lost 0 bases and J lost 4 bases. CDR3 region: CASSLAGQGYEQYF. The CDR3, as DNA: TGCGCCAGCAGCTTGGCTGGACAGGGATACGAGCAGTACTTC.

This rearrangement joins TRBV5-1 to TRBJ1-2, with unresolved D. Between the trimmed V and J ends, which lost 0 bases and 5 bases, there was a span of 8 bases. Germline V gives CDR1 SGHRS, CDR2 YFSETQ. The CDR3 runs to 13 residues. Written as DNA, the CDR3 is TGCGCCAGCAGCTTGGCTTTCGGTTATGGCTACACCTTC. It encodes CASSLAFGYGYTF.

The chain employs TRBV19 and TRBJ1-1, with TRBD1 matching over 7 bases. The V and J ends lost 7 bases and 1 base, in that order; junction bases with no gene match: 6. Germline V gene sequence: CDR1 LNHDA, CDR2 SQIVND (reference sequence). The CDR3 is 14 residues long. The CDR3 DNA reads TGTGCCAGTAAGGATACAGGGGAGAACACTGAAGCTTTCTTT. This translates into CASKDTGENTEAFF. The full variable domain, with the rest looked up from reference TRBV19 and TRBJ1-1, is DGGITQSPKYLFRKEGQNVTLSCEQNLNHDAMYWYRQDPGQGLRLIYYSQIVNDFQKGDIAEGYSVSREKKESFPLTVTSAQKNPTAFYLCASKDTGENTEAFFGQGTRLTVV.

The CDR3 nucleotides read TGCGCCAGCAGCTGGGGACAGGAGATAGAAAAACTGTTTTTT. Protein product: CASSWGQEIEKLFF. The chain is built from TRBV5-1 and TRBJ1-4, with 8 bases that match TRBD1. This CDR3 has 14 residues. Germline V lookup: CDR1 SGHRS, CDR2 YFSETQ. Trimming cost V 3 bases and J 8 bases; bases outside gene matches: 6.

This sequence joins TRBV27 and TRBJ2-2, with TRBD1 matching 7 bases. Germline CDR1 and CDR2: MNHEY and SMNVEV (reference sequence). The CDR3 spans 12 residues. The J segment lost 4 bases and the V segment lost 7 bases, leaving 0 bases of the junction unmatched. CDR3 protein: CASTGGTGELFF. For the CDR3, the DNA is TGTGCCAGCACAGGGGGCACCGGGGAGCTGTTTTTT.

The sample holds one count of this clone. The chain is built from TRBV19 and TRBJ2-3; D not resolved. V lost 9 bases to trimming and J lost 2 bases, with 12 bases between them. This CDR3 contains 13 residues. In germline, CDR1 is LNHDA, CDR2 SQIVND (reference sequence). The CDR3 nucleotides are TGTGCCAGCGCGCGTCGGGTCACAGATACGCAGTATTTT. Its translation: CASARRVTDTQYF. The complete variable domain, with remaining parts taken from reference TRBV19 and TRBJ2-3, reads DGGITQSPKYLFRKEGQNVTLSCEQNLNHDAMYWYRQDPGQGLRLIYYSQIVNDFQKGDIAEGYSVSREKKESFPLTVTSAQKNPTAFYLCASARRVTDTQYFGPGTRLTVL.

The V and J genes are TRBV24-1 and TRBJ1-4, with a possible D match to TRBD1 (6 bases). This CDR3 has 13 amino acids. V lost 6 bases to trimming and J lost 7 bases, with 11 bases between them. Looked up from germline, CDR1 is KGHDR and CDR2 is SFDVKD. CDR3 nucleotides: TGTGCCACCAGTAGGGCAGGGGCTGAAAAACTGTTTTTT. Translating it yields CATSRAGAEKLFF.

CDR3 DNA: TGCGCCAGCAGTTTAGGGACAGGGGCTTCCTACGAGCAGTACTTC. Translating gives CASSLGTGASYEQYF. The chain combines TRBV10-2 with TRBJ2-7, with 10 nucleotides matching TRBD1. Germline assignment: CDR1 WSHSY and CDR2 SAAADI. The V gene end was trimmed by 5 bases and the J gene end by 1 base; junction bases not matched to a gene: 5. CDR3 length: 15 residues.

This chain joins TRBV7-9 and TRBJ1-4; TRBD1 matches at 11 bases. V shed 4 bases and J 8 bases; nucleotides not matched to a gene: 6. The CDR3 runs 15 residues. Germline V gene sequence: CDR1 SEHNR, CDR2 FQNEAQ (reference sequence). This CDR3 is CASSWGTGGNEKLFF. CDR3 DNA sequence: TGTGCCAGCAGCTGGGGGACAGGGGGAAACGAAAAACTGTTTTTT.

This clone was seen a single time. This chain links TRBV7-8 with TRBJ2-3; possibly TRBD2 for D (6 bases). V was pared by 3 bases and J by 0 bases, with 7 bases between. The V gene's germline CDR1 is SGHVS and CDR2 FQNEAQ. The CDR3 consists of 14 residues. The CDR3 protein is CASSFRGSTDTQYF. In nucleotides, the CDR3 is TGTGCCAGCAGCTTTCGGGGGAGCACAGATACGCAGTATTTT.

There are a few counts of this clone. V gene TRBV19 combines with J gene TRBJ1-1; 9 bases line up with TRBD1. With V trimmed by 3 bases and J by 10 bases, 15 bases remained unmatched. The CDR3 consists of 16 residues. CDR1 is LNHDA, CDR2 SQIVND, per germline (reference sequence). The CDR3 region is CASSMGYKQGAHIAFF. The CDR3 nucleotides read TGTGCCAGTAGTATGGGCTATAAACAGGGGGCGCATATAGCTTTCTTT.

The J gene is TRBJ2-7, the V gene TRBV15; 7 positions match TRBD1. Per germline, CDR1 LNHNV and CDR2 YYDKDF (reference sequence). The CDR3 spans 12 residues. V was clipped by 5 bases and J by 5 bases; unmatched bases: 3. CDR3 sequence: CATSDRVDEQYF. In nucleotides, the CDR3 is TGTGCCACCAGCGACAGGGTCGACGAGCAGTACTTC.

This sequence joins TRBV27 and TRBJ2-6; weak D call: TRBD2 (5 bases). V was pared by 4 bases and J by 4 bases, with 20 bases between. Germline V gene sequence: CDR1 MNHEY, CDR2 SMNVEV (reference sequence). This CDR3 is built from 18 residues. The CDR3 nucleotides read TGTGCCAGCAGTTCTCTCGGGAACCCAGTCGGGGGGGCCAACGTCCTGACTTTC. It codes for CASSSLGNPVGGANVLTF.

In DNA form, the CDR3 reads TGTGCCAGCAGCCCGGGGACAGGGTATAATTCACCCCTCCACTTT. It encodes CASSPGTGYNSPLHF. This chain links TRBV9 with TRBJ1-6, with 9 positions matching TRBD1. CDR1 SGDLS and CDR2 YYNGEE come from the germline V gene. The CDR3 runs 15 residues. V lost 4 bases and J lost 4; bases outside the gene matches: 3. Combining the CDR3 with reference TRBV9 and TRBJ1-6 gives the whole variable domain DSGVTQTPKHLITATGQRVTLRCSPRSGDLSVYWYQQSLDQGLQFLIQYYNGEERAKGNILERFSAQQFPDLHSELNLSSLELGDSALYFCASSPGTGYNSPLHFGNGTRLTVT.

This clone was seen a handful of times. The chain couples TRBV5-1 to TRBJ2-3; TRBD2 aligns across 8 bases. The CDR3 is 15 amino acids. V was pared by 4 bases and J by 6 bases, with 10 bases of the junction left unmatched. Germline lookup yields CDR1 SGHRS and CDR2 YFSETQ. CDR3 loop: CASSPQSGRGDTQYF. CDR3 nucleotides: TGCGCCAGCAGCCCACAGAGCGGGAGAGGGGATACGCAGTATTTT.